This T cell receptor (beta chain) came from a study of T cell responses to AZD1222 COVID-19 vaccine. Study-level findings and limits: White British donors predominated, females outnumbered males, and clonal diversity was possibly underestimated.

Assay used: immunoSEQ multiplex PCR; TCRdb lists only in-frame clones, some missing. This table holds approximately 130,000 clones, about 93% found once. Remarks on this clone: Its antigen is not known.

The germline V gene encodes CDR1 LGHNA and CDR2 YNFKEQ. J gave up 8 bases and V 1 base, and 3 bases lay outside the gene matches. The CDR3 has 14 residues. Sequencing used peripheral blood, obtained on day 0 of AZD1222 vaccination. The clonotype originates from an adult in good health. This chain links TRBV4-2 with TRBJ1-4, with TRBD1 matching 8 bases. The CDR3 region is CASSQGTGREKLFF. The CDR3 DNA is TGTGCCAGCAGCCAAGGGACAGGGCGCGAAAAACTGTTTTTT.